The clone carrying this TCR beta chain occurred once. The entry originates in a study of blood T cell repertoires in COVID-19. The germline V gene encodes CDR1 MNHEY and CDR2 SMNVEV (reference sequence). V dropped 6 bases and J dropped 7 bases, with 22 bases sitting between them. The CDR3 is made up of 16 amino acids. Original methodology: Reference gene primer amplification gave estimated nucleated cell counts. Data came from immunoSEQ multiplex PCR; TCRdb stores just in-frame clones and leaves some out. The V and J calls and the clone size are those of that table, but D and trimming were determined from the DNA. The data contain more than 110,000 clones, about 86% of them singletons.

Specimen: peripheral blood. The sequence derives from a human donor in a cohort sampled during active COVID-19. The chain employs TRBV27 and TRBJ1-5, with D possibly TRBD1 on 6 matching bases. The DNA of the CDR3 is TGTGCCAGCAGCCCGGTACGGGGGGGGCAGGGGCAGCCCCAGCATTTT. Translated, it gives CASSPVRGGQGQPQHF.